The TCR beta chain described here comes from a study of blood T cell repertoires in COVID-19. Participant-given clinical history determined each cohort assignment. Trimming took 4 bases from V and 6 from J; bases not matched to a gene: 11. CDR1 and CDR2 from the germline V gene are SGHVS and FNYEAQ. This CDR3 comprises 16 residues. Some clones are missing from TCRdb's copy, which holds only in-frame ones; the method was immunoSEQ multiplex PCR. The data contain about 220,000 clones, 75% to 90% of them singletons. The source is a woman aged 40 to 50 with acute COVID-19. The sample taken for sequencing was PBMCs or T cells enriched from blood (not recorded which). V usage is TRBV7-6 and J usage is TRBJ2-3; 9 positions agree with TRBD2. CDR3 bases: TGTGCCAGCAGCTCACCAAATAGCGGGGGACCGGATACGCAGTATTTT. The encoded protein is CASSSPNSGGPDTQYF.